Sequencing of this T cell receptor (beta chain) was carried out in a study of OX40 agonist ivuxolimab in advanced cancers. Across the study: Age averaged around 58 years (range roughly 20 to 90), and around 78% were male. Past anti-PD-1, anti-PD-L1 or anti-CTLA-4 therapy was accepted, and roughly 37% had received some.

About this clone itself: Its target is unknown.

From germline, CDR1 is LNHDA and CDR2 SQIVND (reference sequence). V lost 5 bases, J lost 7 bases, and 10 bases stayed unmatched. This CDR3 is 17 amino acids long. Whole-study findings and limits: Blood T cells, both CD4+ and CD8+, expanded clonally by week 6 at 0.1 to 3.0 mg/kg.

Profiled with immunoSEQ multiplex PCR; TCRdb holds only in-frame clones, not every one. The profile shows tens of thousands of clones, approximately 92% of them singletons. Blood draws occurred at baseline, cycle 4 day 1, and cycle 7 day 1. The starting material was CD4+ or CD8+ T cells sorted from blood, obtained in a trial of the OX40 agonist ivuxolimab. The chain joins TRBV19 to TRBJ2-2; TRBD2 agrees at 13 bases. This TCR was sampled from an adult with an advanced solid tumor such as melanoma, head and neck, liver or kidney cancer. The CDR3 sequence is CASSLGLAGVYSGELFF. The CDR3 nucleotides are TGTGCCAGTAGTCTCGGACTAGCGGGAGTCTATAGCGGGGAGCTGTTTTTT.